The 30 T cell receptor beta chains presented below share a single source sample, sequenced in a study of CD4+ T cells in melanoma. Produced via immunoSEQ multiplex PCR; TCRdb's table is partial and in-frame only. The data show 13,000 or so clones, roughly two thirds seen once. Sequenced sample: cells from a culture (not recorded whether cultured in vitro). These receptors were collected from a human donor with melanoma.

This clone was observed a handful of times. This sequence joins TRBV6-1 and TRBJ2-2; perhaps TRBD1 as D (6 bases). This CDR3 is 15 amino acids long. Trimming removed 7 bases at V and 0 bases at J, with 12 bases between. In germline, CDR1 is MNHNS, CDR2 SASEGT. The chain's CDR3 is CASTRTAANTGELFF. CDR3 DNA sequence: TGTGCCAGCACGCGGACAGCCGCGAACACCGGGGAGCTGTTTTTT.

This clone was recorded once. The J gene is TRBJ1-6, the V gene TRBV7-8; a weak D match, TRBD1 (5 bases). The CDR3 length is 15 residues. Looked up from germline, CDR1 is SGHVS and CDR2 is FQNEAQ. Trimming removed 1 base from V and 6 bases from J, with 10 bases in between. CDR3 loop: CASSLGGARNSPLHF. DNA of the CDR3: TGTGCCAGCAGCTTAGGGGGCGCCCGTAATTCACCCCTCCACTTT. The whole variable domain, remainder taken from reference TRBV7-8 and TRBJ1-6, is GAGVSQSPRYKVAKRGQDVALRCDPISGHVSLFWYQQALGQGPEFLTYFQNEAQLDKSGLPSDRFFAERPEGSVSTLKIQRTQQEDSAVYLCASSLGGARNSPLHFGNGTRLTVT.

The chain has TRBV19 and TRBJ2-2; TRBD2 matches at 8 bases. The CDR3 loop spans 16 amino acids. V lost 4 bases to trimming and J lost 5 bases; unmatched junction nucleotides: 9. The V gene's germline CDR1 is LNHDA and CDR2 SQIVND (reference sequence). The CDR3 here is CASSSRRGGSTGELFF. The CDR3 DNA follows: TGTGCCAGTAGTAGTAGACGGGGGGGCAGTACCGGGGAGCTGTTTTTT.

CDR3 loop: CASSLGTGGLGYTF. The DNA of the CDR3 is TGCGCCAGCAGCTTGGGGACAGGGGGACTTGGCTACACCTTC. The gene calls are TRBV5-1 and TRBJ1-2; TRBD1 matches 10 bases. The CDR3 length is 14 residues. V shed 0 bases, J shed 7 bases, and the junction held 3 bases outside the gene matches. Looked up from germline, CDR1 is SGHRS and CDR2 is YFSETQ. The complete variable domain, with remaining parts taken from reference TRBV5-1 and TRBJ1-2, reads KAGVTQTPRYLIKTRGQQVTLSCSPISGHRSVSWYQQTPGQGLQFLFEYFSETQRNKGNFPGRFSGRQFSNSRSEMNVSTLELGDSALYLCASSLGTGGLGYTFGSGTRLTVV.

This sequence joins TRBV5-4 and TRBJ2-1; TRBD1 matches 7 bases. Trimming at V came to 4 bases and at J to 7 bases, leaving 8 bases not matched to a gene. There are 14 residues in the CDR3. Germline lookup yields CDR1 SGHNT and CDR2 YYREEE (reference sequence). CDR3 sequence reads: CASSREGAANEQFF. CDR3 DNA sequence: TGTGCCAGCAGCCGTGAGGGGGCGGCGAATGAGCAGTTCTTC. The whole variable domain, filled in from reference TRBV5-4 and TRBJ2-1, reads ETGVTQSPTHLIKTRGQQVTLRCSSQSGHNTVSWYQQALGQGPQFIFQYYREEENGRGNFPPRFSGLQFPNYSSELNVNALELDDSALYLCASSREGAANEQFFGPGTRLTVL.

This clone was observed a single time. This chain joins TRBV5-6 and TRBJ2-2; TRBD1 matches 9 bases. The length of the CDR3 is 18 residues. Germline V gene data show CDR1 as SGHDT and CDR2 as YYEEEE. The V gene end was trimmed by 4 bases and the J gene end by 4 bases; junction bases not matched to a gene: 14. For the CDR3, the DNA is TGTGCCAGCAGCCGACTAACCTACAGGGGGCGTGGCACCGGGGAGCTGTTTTTT. Its protein product is CASSRLTYRGRGTGELFF.

This chain uses TRBV2 with TRBJ2-7; D gene unclear. Germline CDR1 reads SNHLY; CDR2 reads FYNNEI. V gave up 4 bases and J gave up 6 bases, with 4 bases separating them. This CDR3 region has 10 residues. CDR3 nucleotides: TGTGCCAGCAGTGCGTTCGAGCAGTACTTC. Residues: CASSAFEQYF. The variable domain in full, completed from reference TRBV2 and TRBJ2-7, reads EPEVTQTPSHQVTQMGQEVILRCVPISNHLYFYWYRQILGQKVEFLVSFYNNEISEKSEIFDDQFSVERPDGSNFTLKIRSTKLEDSAMYFCASSAFEQYFGPGTRLTVT.

J is TRBJ2-7 and V is TRBV4-2; TRBD1 matches at 7 bases. CDR1 is LGHNA, CDR2 YNFKEQ, per germline. The CDR3 runs to 15 residues. Trimming removed 1 base from V and 0 bases from J; junction bases left unmatched: 3. The DNA of the CDR3 is TGTGCCAGCAGCCAAGCCGACAGGGACTCCTACGAGCAGTACTTC. Translated, it gives CASSQADRDSYEQYF.

The chain is built from TRBV6-5 and TRBJ1-2, with D hard to call. This CDR3 has 13 residues. From germline, CDR1 is MNHEY and CDR2 SVGAGI. Deletions cut 6 bases from V and 4 bases from J, with 12 bases between. Here the CDR3 reads CASSQRDGYGYTF. CDR3 in DNA: TGTGCCAGCAGCCAGAGGGATGGCTATGGCTACACCTTC.

The chain is built from TRBV7-3 and TRBJ2-2; D may be TRBD1 (6 bases). The germline V gene has CDR1 SGHTA and CDR2 FQGTGA. V gave up 5 bases and J gave up 4 bases, with 14 bases separating them. The CDR3 contains 15 residues. The CDR3 is CASSPGSGATGELFF. The CDR3 DNA reads TGTGCCAGCAGCCCCGGGTCAGGGGCCACCGGGGAGCTGTTTTTT.

This chain uses TRBV6-5 with TRBJ1-5; D unresolved. The germline V gene encodes CDR1 MNHEY and CDR2 SVGAGI. The CDR3 is made up of 16 amino acids. V was pared by 4 bases and J by 2 bases, with 15 bases between. In DNA, the CDR3 is TGTGCCAGCAGTTTAACACCGTTCGGGGGCAATCAGCCCCAGCATTTT. Translation gives CASSLTPFGGNQPQHF.

Only a few counts were recorded for this clone. The chain recombines TRBV19 with TRBJ1-5; possibly TRBD1 for D (5 bases). The CDR3 has 16 residues. Trimming shortened V by 4 bases and J by 0 bases, and 13 bases separated the two germline ends. Germline V lookup: CDR1 LNHDA, CDR2 SQIVND (reference sequence). The CDR3 DNA is TGTGCCAGTAGTACAGCCGGGGCCTTTAGCAATCAGCCCCAGCATTTT. It is translated as CASSTAGAFSNQPQHF.

The chain has TRBV18 and TRBJ2-1; tentatively, D is TRBD2 (5 bases). The CDR3 is made up of 16 amino acids. Per germline, CDR1 KGHSH and CDR2 LQKENI. V was clipped by 1 base and J by 5 bases, with 15 bases between them. The CDR3 region is CASSPRSLAQNNEQFF. CDR3 sequence (DNA): TGTGCCAGCTCACCACGTAGCCTAGCCCAGAACAATGAGCAGTTCTTC.

V is TRBV10-1 and J is TRBJ2-7, with D possibly being TRBD1 or TRBD2 (5 bases each). Germline V gene data show CDR1 as WNHNN and CDR2 as SYGVQD (reference sequence). The CDR3 spans 15 residues. V lost 8 bases to trimming and J lost 3 bases, with 20 bases between them. DNA for the CDR3: TGCGCCAGCCTTTCGGGGAGCCCGGGGCTCTACGAGCAGTACTTC. Its protein product is CASLSGSPGLYEQYF.

This chain joins TRBV7-9 and TRBJ2-6; D unclear. V was pared by 5 bases and J by 0 bases, with 17 bases between. Germline V gene lookup returns CDR1 SEHNR and CDR2 FQNEAQ (reference sequence). The CDR3 contains 18 residues. The CDR3 region has the DNA TGTGCCAGCAGCCGGACCTTATATACGAGCTCTGGGGCCAACGTCCTGACTTTC. It yields the protein CASSRTLYTSSGANVLTF. Variable domain in full (rest from reference TRBV7-9 and TRBJ2-6): DTGVSQNPRHKITKRGQNVTFRCDPISEHNRLYWYRQTLGQGPEFLTYFQNEAQLEKSRLLSDRFSAERPKGSFSTLEIQRTEQGDSAMYLCASSRTLYTSSGANVLTFGAGSRLTVL.

The chain joins TRBV5-5 to TRBJ1-2, with TRBD1 matching over 8 bases. Germline lookup yields CDR1 SGHKS and CDR2 YYEKEE (reference sequence). V was clipped by 3 bases and J by 3 bases; unmatched bases: 10. The length of the CDR3 is 16 residues. The CDR3 nucleotides are TGTGCCAGCAGCTCTTTCCGGACGACAGGGGACTATGGCTACACCTTC. Translated: CASSSFRTTGDYGYTF.

This clone was seen only a few times. J is TRBJ1-6 and V is TRBV4-2; D is uncertain. CDR1 and CDR2 from the germline V gene are LGHNA and YNFKEQ. Between the trimmed V and J ends, which lost 3 bases and 7 bases, there was a span of 13 bases. CDR3 length: 15 residues. CDR3 sequence reads: CASSQMVTMNSPLHF. CDR3 sequence (DNA): TGTGCCAGCAGCCAGATGGTGACAATGAATTCACCCCTCCACTTT.

This chain joins TRBV7-2 and TRBJ1-4; the match to TRBD1 covers 8 bases. Germline CDR1 reads SGHTA; CDR2 reads FQGNSA. J lost 3 bases, V lost 6 bases, and 6 bases had no gene match. The CDR3 is 15 residues long. The CDR3 DNA sequence: TGTGCCAGCAGTTGGACAGGGTCGGCTAATGAAAAACTGTTTTTT. It yields the protein CASSWTGSANEKLFF. The whole variable domain, filled in from reference TRBV7-2 and TRBJ1-4, reads GAGVSQSPSNKVTEKGKDVELRCDPISGHTALYWYRQSLGQGLEFLIYFQGNSAPDKSGLPSDRFSAERTGGSVSTLTIQRTQQEDSAVYLCASSWTGSANEKLFFGSGTQLSVL.

This chain connects TRBV30 to TRBJ2-7, with D unresolved. Trimming took 1 base from V and 2 from J, leaving 15 bases between them. CDR1 is GTSNPN and CDR2 is SVGIG in the germline V gene (reference sequence). The CDR3 is made up of 15 amino acids. This CDR3 is CAWSGSTIPPYEQYF. The CDR3 DNA is TGTGCCTGGAGTGGGTCAACGATTCCCCCCTACGAGCAGTACTTC. The entire variable domain, with the rest obtained from reference TRBV30 and TRBJ2-7, is as follows: SQTIHQWPATLVQPVGSPLSLECTVEGTSNPNLYWYRQAAGRGLQLLFYSVGIGQISSEVPQNLSASRPQDRQFILSSKKLLLSDSGFYLCAWSGSTIPPYEQYFGPGTRLTVT.

This clone was seen only a few times. J is TRBJ1-5 and V is TRBV5-1; D is undetermined. Germline CDR1 is SGHRS and CDR2 is YFSETQ. The CDR3 length is 14 residues. V gave up 2 bases and J gave up 3 bases, with 9 bases separating them. The CDR3 sequence: CASSLEGYNQPQHF. The CDR3 DNA sequence: TGCGCCAGCAGCTTAGAGGGATACAATCAGCCCCAGCATTTT.

The chain couples TRBV19 to TRBJ1-5; D is ambiguous. This CDR3 has 16 amino acids. Germline CDR1 reads LNHDA; CDR2 reads SQIVND (reference sequence). Trimming stripped 1 base from V and 0 bases from J, with 10 bases between. DNA for the CDR3: TGTGCCAGTAGTATAGGAGACTATTATAGCAATCAGCCCCAGCATTTT. It specifies CASSIGDYYSNQPQHF.

The rearrangement joins TRBV4-1 to TRBJ1-1; D is perhaps TRBD1 (6 bases). This CDR3 comprises 19 residues. Trimming took off 6 bases at V and 1 base at J, with 27 bases between the two ends. Germline CDR1 MGHRA, CDR2 YSYEKL. DNA for the CDR3: TGCGCCAGCAGACCACTTCCGGGACACCAAGAACGAAGGAACACTGAAGCTTTCTTT. Translated, it gives CASRPLPGHQERRNTEAFF.

The CDR3 region is CASSRDISSYNEQFF. DNA of the CDR3: TGTGCCAGCTCCCGGGACATAAGCTCCTACAATGAGCAGTTCTTC. The chain uses TRBV5-5 and TRBJ2-1; D is possibly TRBD1 (6 bases). The V end was cut by 7 bases, the J end by 0 bases, with 14 bases between. Germline CDR1 SGHKS, CDR2 YYEKEE (reference sequence). The CDR3 length is 15 residues.

The rearrangement links TRBV6-1 to TRBJ1-5; no firm D call. Germline V gives CDR1 MNHNS, CDR2 SASEGT. CDR3 length: 14 amino acids. V gave up 6 bases and J gave up 1 base, with 10 bases separating them. This CDR3 is CASSADGSNQPQHF. CDR3 coding DNA: TGTGCCAGCAGCGCAGACGGGAGCAATCAGCCCCAGCATTTT.

The chain employs TRBV7-9 and TRBJ2-2; D not resolved. V was cut by 4 bases and J by 2 bases, with 8 bases left in between. The CDR3 contains 14 residues. CDR1 and CDR2 (germline): SEHNR, FQNEAQ (reference sequence). The chain's CDR3 is CASSWGSNTGELFF. The CDR3 DNA is TGTGCCAGCAGCTGGGGATCAAACACCGGGGAGCTGTTTTTT.

The J gene is TRBJ1-2, the V gene TRBV14; D ambiguous. Germline assignment: CDR1 SGHDN and CDR2 FVKESK. V was cut by 5 bases and J by 4 bases, with 11 bases left in between. The CDR3 consists of 13 residues. The CDR3 DNA is TGTGCCAGCAGCGAAGGGAGGAGCTATGGCTACACCTTC. As protein: CASSEGRSYGYTF.

The chain couples TRBV6-1 to TRBJ1-4, with 9 bases that match TRBD1. The CDR3 has 15 amino acids. After removal of 1 base from V and 8 bases from J, the junction contained 5 bases not matched to a gene. Germline values: CDR1 MNHNS, CDR2 SASEGT. The CDR3 bases are TGTGCCAGCAGTGAAGAAGGGACAGGGTCAGAAAAACTGTTTTTT. Its translation: CASSEEGTGSEKLFF.

The chain recombines TRBV4-1 with TRBJ1-2, with D unclear. The CDR3 length is 19 residues. Trimming shortened V by 0 bases and J by 0 bases, and 20 bases separated the two germline ends. Germline V gene lookup returns CDR1 MGHRA and CDR2 YSYEKL. CDR3 nucleotide sequence: TGCGCCAGCAGCCAAGATTTGTTCGGGCTGCTACGTACTAACTATGGCTACACCTTC. Protein: CASSQDLFGLLRTNYGYTF.

In DNA form, the CDR3 reads TGTGCCAGCAGCGCCCCTCCACCTGGCGGGGCCAACGTCCTGACTTTC. It specifies CASSAPPPGGANVLTF. This chain joins TRBV7-9 and TRBJ2-6; D is unresolved. The CDR3 has 16 residues. Per germline, CDR1 SEHNR and CDR2 FQNEAQ (reference sequence). V gave up 5 bases and J gave up 4 bases, with 15 bases separating them.

The rearrangement joins TRBV6-6 to TRBJ2-5; possibly TRBD1 for D (6 bases). The V and J ends lost 6 bases and 3 bases respectively, with 11 bases between them. This CDR3 region has 13 residues. Germline values: CDR1 MNHNY, CDR2 SVGAGI (reference sequence). Written as DNA, the CDR3 is TGTGCCAGCAGATCCCAGGGGAAAGAGACCCAGTACTTC. This sequence encodes CASRSQGKETQYF.